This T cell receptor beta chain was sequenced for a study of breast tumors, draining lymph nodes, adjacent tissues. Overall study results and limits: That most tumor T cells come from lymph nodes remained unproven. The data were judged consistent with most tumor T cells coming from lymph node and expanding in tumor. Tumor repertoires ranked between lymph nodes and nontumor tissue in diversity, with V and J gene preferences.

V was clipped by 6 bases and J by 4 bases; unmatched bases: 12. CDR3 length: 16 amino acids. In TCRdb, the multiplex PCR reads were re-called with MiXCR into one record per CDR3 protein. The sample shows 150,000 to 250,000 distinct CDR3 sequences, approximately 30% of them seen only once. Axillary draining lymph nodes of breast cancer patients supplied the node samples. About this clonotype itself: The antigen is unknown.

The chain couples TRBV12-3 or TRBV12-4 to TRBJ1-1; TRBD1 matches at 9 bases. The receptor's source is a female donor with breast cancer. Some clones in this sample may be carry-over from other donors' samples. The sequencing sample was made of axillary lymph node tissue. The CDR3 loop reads CASSRTGGAKGTEAFF. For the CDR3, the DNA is TGTGCCAGCAGCCGTACAGGGGGCGCAAAGGGCACTGAAGCTTTCTTT.